This is a list of T cell receptor beta chains from one sample in a study of blood T cells in healthy people across ages. TCRdb analysed the 5' RACE reads with MiXCR anew, one entry per CDR3 protein. Of approximately 820,000 distinct CDR3 sequences in the sample, roughly 44% are singletons; the top ten hold around 21%. The sequenced sample consisted of blood. These TCRs come from a man between 60 and 70 years old in good health. CDR3s include the opening cysteine and the closing phenylalanine or tryptophan. Each record gives: V gene, CDR3 length, CDR3 protein.

TRBV27	14	CASNPGQGGETQYF
TRBV6-1	14	CASSGQGDTDTQYF
TRBV25-1	14	CASRATSGANVLTF
TRBV7-2	14	CASSSQGLGETQYF
TRBV7-2	14	CASSTQGRKETQYF
TRBV7-3	15	CASSLRGGSNTEAFF
TRBV5-1	14	CASSLDGTVSEQYF
TRBV7-2	16	CASSSIAGVYSYEQYF
TRBV10-3	13	CAISYQGGGEQYF
TRBV5-8	15	CASSYPDRDNYGYTF
TRBV13	17	CASSWWTSGSLENEQFF
TRBV28	13	CATTTGAKNIQYF
TRBV6-1	16	CASSEAARHSNYGYTF
TRBV6-1	19	CASKPGPSQASSYNSPLHF
TRBV9	15	CASSVQGSTYNEQFF
TRBV6-2/TRBV6-3	15	CASSYAGQRSYEQYF